The 25 T cell receptor beta chains in this list originate from one sample, sequenced in a study of read filtering for tumor transcriptome and immune sequencing. The library was built from 400 ng RNA with molecular barcoded adaptors for alpha/delta and beta/gamma chains. TCRdb used MiXCR to reprocess the reads, holding one entry per CDR3 protein. This sample has under 40,000 distinct CDR3 sequences; around 15% occur once, and the top ten carry roughly 18%. The sample taken for sequencing was a population of CD138-negative cells sorted from bone marrow. The receptors stem from a donor aged 40 or over with multiple myeloma.

This clonotype was picked up many times. This chain connects TRBV29-1 to TRBJ1-1; 10 nucleotides match TRBD1. Per the germline V gene, CDR1 is SQVTM and CDR2 is ANQGSEA. This CDR3 is 14 amino acids long. With 5 bases clipped from V and 3 bases from J, the junction kept 6 bases outside the gene matches. The CDR3 nucleotides are TGCAGCGTTTGGACAGGGACAGGGGACACTGAAGCTTTCTTT. Protein: CSVWTGTGDTEAFF.

For this clonotype: No conserved phenylalanine or tryptophan ends this CDR3, so it is likely a read error. V gene TRBV4-1 combines with J gene TRBJ2-2, with TRBD1 matching 7 bases. Germline-derived CDR1 and CDR2 are MGHRA and YSYEKL. The CDR3 totals 17 residues. V was clipped by 4 bases and J by 6 bases; unmatched bases: 14. The CDR3 here is CASSRADSDRTAGELFY. The CDR3 DNA is TGCGCCAGCAGCCGAGCTGACTCGGACAGGACCGCCGGGGAGCTGTTTTAT.

With respect to this clonotype: One end of the junction is discordant with germline, which a read error may explain. The chain employs TRBV12-3 or TRBV12-4 and TRBJ1-4; the D gene is possibly TRBD1 (6 bases). The CDR3 spans 15 residues. The CDR3 spells CASSLEQGVDEELFF. The CDR3 region has the DNA TGTGCCAGCAGTTTGGAACAGGGTGTTGATGAAGAACTGTTTTTT.

This clonotype has a count of ten or more. The chain links TRBV7-6 to TRBJ1-6; D may be TRBD1 (6 bases). V was cut by 1 base and J by 11 bases, with 21 bases left in between. The CDR3 has 17 amino acids. Germline CDR1 is SGHVS and CDR2 is FNYEAQ. In nucleotides, the CDR3 is TGTGCCAGCAGCTTAGGGTGGGGGGGGACAAACTGGCCACCCCTCCACTTT. Translation: CASSLGWGGTNWPPLHF.

Many counts were recorded for this clonotype. The chain employs TRBV5-1 and TRBJ2-2; either TRBD1 or TRBD2 may supply D (5 bases each). Germline assignment: CDR1 SGHRS and CDR2 YFSETQ. Trimming stripped 4 bases from V and 4 bases from J, with 11 bases between. The CDR3 has 14 amino acids. CDR3 region: CASSRIGGTGELFF. CDR3 bases: TGCGCCAGCAGCCGTATTGGGGGCACCGGGGAGCTGTTTTTT.

This clonotype appeared many times. J is TRBJ1-5 and V is TRBV5-5, with D maybe TRBD1 (5 bases). Trimming cost V 4 bases and J 6 bases, with 20 bases left between them. This CDR3 has 16 residues. Germline CDR1 reads SGHKS; CDR2 reads YYEKEE (reference sequence). The CDR3 is CASSLAFGGISQPQHF. CDR3 sequence (DNA): TGTGCCAGCAGCCTCGCCTTCGGGGGAATTAGTCAGCCCCAGCATTTT.

This clonotype showed up many times. Possible read error: a much larger clone is one base away. The genes are TRBV20-1 and TRBJ1-2, with 7 nucleotides matching TRBD1. The germline V gene has CDR1 DFQATT and CDR2 SNEGSKA (reference sequence). V was pared by 7 bases and J by 4 bases, with 18 bases of the junction left unmatched. The length of the CDR3 is 16 residues. DNA of the CDR3: TGCAGTGTTTTAATCCGGGACAGAATCGGGGGCTATGGCTACACCTTC. It translates to CSVLIRDRIGGYGYTF.

The chain has TRBV18 and TRBJ1-5; D remains unclear. The CDR3 covers 13 residues. Trimming stripped 3 bases from V and 6 bases from J, with 9 bases between. The germline V gene has CDR1 KGHSH and CDR2 LQKENI. CDR3 sequence (DNA): TGTGCCAGCTCACCCTTAGAGGGTCAGCCCCAGCATTTT. Protein product: CASSPLEGQPQHF.

This chain uses TRBV30 with TRBJ2-7; no definite D call. The germline V gene has CDR1 GTSNPN and CDR2 SVGIG (reference sequence). Between the trimmed V and J ends, which lost 6 bases and 0 bases, there was a span of 15 bases. The CDR3 has 14 residues. This chain's CDR3 is CACHPGLTSYEQYF. The CDR3 region has the DNA TGTGCCTGCCACCCCGGCCTCACCTCCTACGAGCAGTACTTC.

In this sample, this clonotype turned up many times. This chain connects TRBV29-1 to TRBJ1-2, with 7 positions matching TRBD1. CDR1 is SQVTM and CDR2 is ANQGSEA in the germline V gene. V dropped 5 bases and J dropped 6; count of bases not matched to a gene: 9. The CDR3 runs to 13 residues. The CDR3 is CSVSTGSTHGYTF. The CDR3 DNA reads TGCAGCGTTTCGACAGGGAGCACCCATGGCTACACCTTC.

This clonotype was detected ten times or more. The CDR3 loop is CAISDTRQGETQYF. CDR3 DNA: TGTGCCATCAGTGACACCCGTCAGGGGGAGACCCAGTACTTC. The chain employs TRBV10-3 and TRBJ2-5; D possibly corresponds to TRBD1 (6 bases). Trimming took off 3 bases at V and 5 bases at J, with 13 bases between the two ends. Germline V lookup: CDR1 ENHRY, CDR2 SYGVKD. The CDR3 runs 14 residues.

The table lists this clonotype with a few counts. The V call is TRBV6-1, the J call TRBJ1-2; D is ambiguous. V was clipped by 0 bases and J by 2 bases, with 4 bases between them. CDR3 length equals 13 residues. Germline CDR1 reads MNHNS; CDR2 reads SASEGT. CDR3 region: CASSEAMNYGYTF. The DNA of the CDR3 is TGTGCCAGCAGTGAAGCGATGAACTATGGCTACACCTTC.

This clonotype was detected many times. This chain uses TRBV5-1 with TRBJ2-7; TRBD2 matches at 7 bases. CDR3 length: 13 residues. After removal of 2 bases from V and 3 bases from J, the junction contained 2 bases not matched to a gene. Germline-derived CDR1 and CDR2 are SGHRS and YFSETQ. The CDR3 is CASSFTGGYEQYF. CDR3 in DNA: TGCGCCAGCAGCTTTACGGGGGGCTACGAGCAGTACTTC. The whole variable domain, remainder taken from reference TRBV5-1 and TRBJ2-7, is KAGVTQTPRYLIKTRGQQVTLSCSPISGHRSVSWYQQTPGQGLQFLFEYFSETQRNKGNFPGRFSGRQFSNSRSEMNVSTLELGDSALYLCASSFTGGYEQYFGPGTRLTVT.

This clonotype was found many times. The chain couples TRBV6-2 or TRBV6-3 to TRBJ1-5, with D possibly TRBD1 on 6 matching bases. The CDR3 contains 13 residues. CDR1 is MNHEY and CDR2 is SVGEGT in the germline V gene. The V gene lost 5 bases and the J gene lost 7 bases, with 12 bases spanning the gap. CDR3 DNA sequence: TGTGCCAGCAGTCCCACAGGGCACCAGCCCCAGCATTTT. It encodes CASSPTGHQPQHF.

This clonotype was counted many times. The gene calls are TRBV5-1 and TRBJ1-1; TRBD1 might be the D (5 bases). The germline gives CDR1 SGHRS, CDR2 YFSETQ. The V gene lost 0 bases and the J gene lost 3 bases, with 9 bases spanning the gap. There are 14 residues in the CDR3. The CDR3 nucleotides read TGCGCCAGCAGCTTGGTAACCAGGGACACTGAAGCTTTCTTT. This gives the protein CASSLVTRDTEAFF.

This chain links TRBV5-1 with TRBJ2-3, with 9 bases identical to TRBD2. Looked up from germline, CDR1 is SGHRS and CDR2 is YFSETQ. J was trimmed by 3 bases and V by 0 bases; bases with no gene match: 2. The CDR3 covers 15 residues. The CDR3 DNA is TGCGCCAGCAGCTTGGTTAGCGGGGGAACAGATACGCAGTATTTT. Translating gives CASSLVSGGTDTQYF.

This clonotype has at least ten counts. This sequence joins TRBV5-1 and TRBJ1-1; D gene unclear. Trimming took 4 bases from V and 4 from J, leaving 14 bases between them. The CDR3 runs 14 residues. CDR1 is SGHRS and CDR2 is YFSETQ in the germline V gene. The CDR3 loop is CASSLGPMSTEAFF. DNA for the CDR3: TGCGCCAGCAGCCTTGGCCCGATGAGCACTGAAGCTTTCTTT. The full variable domain, rest sourced from reference TRBV5-1 and TRBJ1-1, is KAGVTQTPRYLIKTRGQQVTLSCSPISGHRSVSWYQQTPGQGLQFLFEYFSETQRNKGNFPGRFSGRQFSNSRSEMNVSTLELGDSALYLCASSLGPMSTEAFFGQGTRLTVV.

This clonotype is medium-sized. The chain is built from TRBV25-1 and TRBJ2-1; possible D gene TRBD2, 6 bases. V was pared by 6 bases and J by 6 bases, with 9 bases between. There are 12 residues in the CDR3. The germline gives CDR1 MGHDK, CDR2 SYGVNS. The CDR3 DNA reads TGTGCCAGCAGCGGAGGGAGCAATGAGCAGTTCTTC. It codes for CASSGGSNEQFF.

In the case of this clonotype: A much larger clone differs by one base, so this may be a read error. The rearrangement uses TRBV6-1 and TRBJ2-7, with D perhaps matching TRBD1 or TRBD2 (5 bases each). Trimming cost V 6 bases and J 5 bases, with 17 bases left between them. This CDR3 has 14 amino acids. Germline CDR1 is MNHNS and CDR2 is SASEGT. The CDR3 spells CASSTSIGTDEQYF. CDR3 nucleotides: TGTGCCAGCAGCACCTCGATAGGGACCGACGAGCAGTACTTC.

This clonotype showed up many times. The CDR3 DNA sequence: TGCGCCAGCAGCCGGAACGAAAGGGAGACCCAGTACTTC. Its translation: CASSRNERETQYF. The J gene is TRBJ2-5, the V gene TRBV5-1; D gene ambiguous. The ends were cut back, 4 bases at V and 5 bases at J, with 12 bases in the middle. Looked up from germline, CDR1 is SGHRS and CDR2 is YFSETQ. The CDR3 sequence is 13 residues long.

The table lists this clonotype with many counts. J is TRBJ2-7 and V is TRBV7-9, with TRBD2 matching 8 bases. The V and J ends lost 5 bases and 1 base, in that order; junction bases with no gene match: 7. Germline V gene lookup returns CDR1 SEHNR and CDR2 FQNEAQ (reference sequence). The length of the CDR3 is 15 residues. CDR3 bases: TGTGCCAGCAGCCCCCGGATAGCGGGATCCTACGAGCAGTACTTC. Translating it yields CASSPRIAGSYEQYF.

This clonotype came up many times. V and J are TRBV10-3 and TRBJ2-7, with 10 bases fitting TRBD2. The CDR3 is 14 amino acids. CDR1 and CDR2 from the germline V gene are ENHRY and SYGVKD. J was trimmed by 2 bases and V by 6 bases; bases with no gene match: 4. CDR3: CAISERGGPYEQYF. In DNA form, the CDR3 reads TGTGCCATCAGCGAGCGGGGGGGTCCCTACGAGCAGTACTTC.

This clonotype has a count of ten or more. The V call is TRBV6-2 or TRBV6-3, the J call TRBJ2-7; D uncertain. The V gene's germline CDR1 is MNHEY and CDR2 SVGEGT. The CDR3 runs 14 residues. With 3 bases removed from V and 5 bases from J, the gap between germline ends came to 14 bases. This chain's CDR3 is CASSYWSRTDEQYF. The CDR3, as DNA: TGTGCCAGCAGTTATTGGTCACGGACGGACGAGCAGTACTTC.

This clonotype was counted many times. The chain carries TRBV12-3 or TRBV12-4 and TRBJ1-1; D not certain. The CDR3 contains 13 residues. V was trimmed by 3 bases and J by 2 bases, leaving 7 bases between them. This CDR3 reads CASSFGPNTEAFF. The CDR3 bases are TGTGCCAGCAGTTTTGGGCCCAACACTGAAGCTTTCTTT.

Only a few counts were recorded for this clonotype. The chain employs TRBV27 and TRBJ1-5, with a tentative D call TRBD1 (5 bases). Germline assignment: CDR1 MNHEY and CDR2 SMNVEV (reference sequence). V dropped 0 bases and J dropped 0 bases, with 18 bases sitting between them. The CDR3 covers 19 residues. CDR3 sequence reads: CASSLSGLGAAFSNQPQHF. In DNA, the CDR3 is TGTGCCAGCAGTTTATCGGGGTTAGGGGCAGCCTTTAGCAATCAGCCCCAGCATTTT.